This T cell receptor beta chain was profiled in a study of blood T cell repertoires in COVID-19. Study background: Italy, Spain and the United States were the sources of the convalescent and acute COVID-19 samples.

This CDR3 comprises 15 residues. The germline V gene encodes CDR1 SGHRS and CDR2 YFSETQ. Trimming at V came to 2 bases and at J to 5 bases, leaving 6 bases not matched to a gene. In the original processing: Reference gene primer amplification in the assay estimated nucleated cell counts. The data were produced by immunoSEQ multiplex PCR, yet TCRdb's version contains in-frame clones alone and is incomplete. V and J calls plus clone size are reproduced from that table; the DNA served to infer D and trimming. The sample has under 85,000 clones, nearly 90% seen once. The TCR sequence derives from a man in his 70s with acute or convalescent COVID-19. V and J are TRBV5-1 and TRBJ1-4; 7 positions agree with TRBD1. Input material: peripheral blood. The CDR3 DNA follows: TGCGCCAGCAGCTTTGGACAGGCCCTGAATGAAAAACTGTTTTTT. Residues: CASSFGQALNEKLFF.